This TCR beta chain was identified during a study of T cell responses to AZD1222 COVID-19 vaccine. Findings of the study overall: Researchers report vaccine-associated CD4 TCRs spanning spike, with dominance at 160-218 and 743-854.

As to this clone: Its target is not known.

V gave up 0 bases and J gave up 5 bases; unmatched junction bases: 9. The CDR3 has 17 residues. Germline assignment: CDR1 SGHNT and CDR2 YENEEA. Profiled with immunoSEQ multiplex PCR; TCRdb holds only in-frame clones, not every one. The sample includes 65,000 to 80,000 clones, roughly nine tenths of them seen just once. V usage is TRBV11-3 and J usage is TRBJ2-1, with 8 bases identical to TRBD2. The sequenced sample was peripheral blood, obtained on day 0 of MenACWY control vaccination. This clonotype originated in an adult in good health. For the CDR3, the DNA is TGTGCCAGCAGCTTAGATGGGATGGGGGGACTAGACAATGAGCAGTTCTTC. As protein: CASSLDGMGGLDNEQFF.